One and the same sample provided the 27 T cell receptor beta chains below, sequenced in a study of OX40 agonist ivuxolimab in advanced cancers. Profiled with immunoSEQ multiplex PCR; TCRdb holds only in-frame clones, not every one. The sample contains over 100,000 clones, around 93% of which appear only once. Specimen: CD4+ or CD8+ T cells sorted from blood, collected in a trial of the OX40 agonist ivuxolimab. The receptors shown here come from an adult with an advanced solid tumor such as melanoma, head and neck, liver or kidney cancer.

In this sample, this clone turned up once. The chain joins TRBV15 to TRBJ1-3; D ambiguous. The CDR3 is made up of 15 amino acids. Germline CDR1 LNHNV, CDR2 YYDKDF (reference sequence). The germline V and J ends were trimmed by 3 bases and 0 bases, with 9 bases remaining between them. CDR3 DNA sequence: TGTGCCACCAGCAGCCGGGTTTCCTCTGGAAACACCATATATTTT. Its translation: CATSSRVSSGNTIYF.

CDR3: CASSPLNQLNTEAFF. The CDR3 nucleotides read TGTGCCAGCTCACCACTCAACCAGTTGAACACTGAAGCTTTCTTT. The V and J genes are TRBV18 and TRBJ1-1; no firm D call. The germline CDR1 and CDR2 sequences are KGHSH and LQKENI. This CDR3 has 15 residues. Trimming left V 1 base short and J 0 bases short, with 9 bases between.

The rearrangement links TRBV6-1 to TRBJ1-1, with D uncertain. Germline V lookup: CDR1 MNHNS, CDR2 SASEGT. The CDR3 covers 19 residues. V gave up 4 bases and J gave up 0 bases, with 24 bases separating them. CDR3 nucleotides: TGTGCCAGCAGTGTTAAAGGTAGAGGGTATACAATCATGAACACTGAAGCTTTCTTT. The encoded protein is CASSVKGRGYTIMNTEAFF.

The V call is TRBV27, the J call TRBJ2-2, with TRBD2 identical over 11 bases. Per germline, CDR1 MNHEY and CDR2 SMNVEV (reference sequence). This CDR3 contains 18 residues. The junction had 12 bases not matched to a gene; V was cut back by 4 bases and J by 5 bases. Here the CDR3 reads CASSSWGVAGGQTGELFF. As DNA, the CDR3 is TGTGCCAGCAGTTCTTGGGGGGTAGCGGGAGGGCAAACCGGGGAGCTGTTTTTT.

V and J are TRBV2 and TRBJ2-7; 11 bases are a match to TRBD1. Germline V gene data show CDR1 as SNHLY and CDR2 as FYNNEI. This CDR3 is built from 14 residues. The V and J ends lost 6 bases and 5 bases, in that order; junction bases with no gene match: 6. CDR3 bases: TGTGCCAGCAGAGGACAGGGGGCGTTTAACGAGCAGTACTTC. Protein sequence: CASRGQGAFNEQYF.

The chain is built from TRBV19 and TRBJ2-5, with TRBD2 identical over 9 bases. This CDR3 spans 15 amino acids. CDR1 is LNHDA, CDR2 SQIVND, per germline (reference sequence). The trim removed 7 bases at V and 6 bases at J, leaving 12 bases unmatched. DNA of the CDR3: TGTGCCAGTACCGCTTTAGCGGGAGCTGCAAAGACCCAGTACTTC. It codes for CASTALAGAAKTQYF.

CDR3 nucleotide sequence: TGTGCCAGCAGAGGGCGGGAGTCTGGGGCCAACGTCCTGACTTTC. Its translation: CASRGRESGANVLTF. The chain carries TRBV6-5 and TRBJ2-6; the match to TRBD2 covers 7 bases. There are 15 residues in the CDR3. CDR1 and CDR2 (germline): MNHEY, SVGAGI. With 6 bases clipped from V and 1 base from J, the junction kept 3 bases outside the gene matches.

The chain couples TRBV5-1 to TRBJ2-7, with a possible D match to TRBD1 (7 bases). The germline CDR1 and CDR2 sequences are SGHRS and YFSETQ. The CDR3 extends over 15 amino acids. Trimming removed 0 bases from V and 5 bases from J, with 15 bases in between. The CDR3 region is CASSLGRGLLDEQYF. The CDR3 DNA reads TGCGCCAGCAGCTTGGGGAGGGGGCTTCTCGACGAGCAGTACTTC.

The rearrangement joins TRBV29-1 to TRBJ1-1; D is ambiguous. CDR1 and CDR2 (germline): SQVTM, ANQGSEA. The CDR3 spans 14 residues. V lost 1 base and J lost 1, with 10 bases in between. The CDR3 sequence: CSVEVRAQNTEAFF. CDR3 sequence (DNA): TGCAGCGTTGAAGTGAGGGCCCAGAACACTGAAGCTTTCTTT.

The chain joins TRBV28 to TRBJ2-3; weak D call: TRBD1 (6 bases). Germline V gene data show CDR1 as MDHEN and CDR2 as SYDVKM. With 4 bases removed from V and 3 bases from J, the gap between germline ends came to 23 bases. The CDR3 has 18 amino acids. In nucleotides, the CDR3 is TGTGCCAGCAGTTCGATGTCCGTACAGGGCAAGGAGACAGATACGCAGTATTTT. Its protein is CASSSMSVQGKETDTQYF.

The rearrangement uses TRBV13 and TRBJ1-1; TRBD1 aligns across 8 bases. This CDR3 is 15 amino acids long. The J segment lost 5 bases and the V segment lost 2 bases, leaving 7 bases of the junction unmatched. CDR1 is PRHDT and CDR2 is FYEKMQ in the germline V gene (reference sequence). The CDR3 DNA reads as TGTGCCAGCAGCTTACGACAGGGGAGGGGGACTGAAGCTTTCTTT. It encodes CASSLRQGRGTEAFF. Based on the CDR3 plus reference TRBV13 and TRBJ1-1, the full variable domain is AAGVIQSPRHLIKEKRETATLKCYPIPRHDTVYWYQQGPGQDPQFLISFYEKMQSDKGSIPDRFSAQQFSDYHSELNMSSLELGDSALYFCASSLRQGRGTEAFFGQGTRLTVV.

The V and J genes are TRBV6-6 and TRBJ2-7, with 8 bases fitting TRBD1. J was trimmed by 1 base and V by 5 bases; bases with no gene match: 1. There are 13 residues in the CDR3. Per germline, CDR1 MNHNY and CDR2 SVGAGI (reference sequence). DNA of the CDR3: TGTGCCAGCAGTCGGACAGGGTCCTACGAGCAGTACTTC. This translates into CASSRTGSYEQYF.

A single count supports this clone. The rearrangement links TRBV5-5 to TRBJ2-7; 9 positions match TRBD1. The CDR3 has 16 amino acids. The V and J ends lost 3 bases and 6 bases, in that order; junction bases with no gene match: 13. The germline gives CDR1 SGHKS, CDR2 YYEKEE (reference sequence). CDR3: CASSWSNRGRRGEQYF. The CDR3 nucleotides are TGTGCCAGCAGCTGGAGCAACAGGGGGCGCCGAGGCGAGCAGTACTTC.

The chain links TRBV11-3 to TRBJ2-2, with 7 bases lining up with TRBD1. Germline assignment: CDR1 SGHNT and CDR2 YENEEA. This CDR3 region has 18 residues. V gave up 6 bases and J gave up 0 bases; unmatched junction bases: 13. Here the CDR3 reads CASSYHLDRASNTGELFF. Here the CDR3 DNA reads TGTGCCAGCAGTTACCACCTAGACAGGGCCTCGAACACCGGGGAGCTGTTTTTT.

The chain carries TRBV10-3 and TRBJ2-7; a possible D gene is TRBD1 (6 bases). The CDR3 runs to 14 residues. The germline V and J ends were trimmed by 6 bases and 3 bases, with 15 bases remaining between them. The germline V gene encodes CDR1 ENHRY and CDR2 SYGVKD. The DNA of the CDR3 is TGTGCCATCAGCCAGGGACACCGCGTCTACGAGCAGTACTTC. Encoded protein: CAISQGHRVYEQYF.

The chain couples TRBV28 to TRBJ2-1, with D maybe TRBD2 (6 bases). Germline V gives CDR1 MDHEN, CDR2 SYDVKM. Trimming took off 5 bases at V and 7 bases at J, with 24 bases between the two ends. CDR3 length: 17 amino acids. The CDR3 DNA reads TGTGCCAGCAGTCCACGGCTCGGGCGGGAAGGTAGGAATGAGCAGTTCTTC. Its protein is CASSPRLGREGRNEQFF.

CDR3 loop: CASSRTITDTQYF. CDR3 DNA sequence: TGTGCCAGCAGTCGTACCATCACAGATACGCAGTATTTT. The V call is TRBV27, the J call TRBJ2-3; D is unclear. V was shortened by 5 bases and J by 2 bases, with 8 bases between the two germline ends. Germline V gene data show CDR1 as MNHEY and CDR2 as SMNVEV (reference sequence). CDR3 size: 13 residues.

This rearrangement joins TRBV7-6 to TRBJ2-7; maybe TRBD2 (6 bases). The length of the CDR3 is 16 residues. Germline assignment: CDR1 SGHVS and CDR2 FNYEAQ. Between the trimmed V and J ends, which lost 4 bases and 6 bases, there was a span of 22 bases. The CDR3 region is CASSSNPSANLVEQYF. CDR3 nucleotide sequence: TGTGCCAGCAGCTCCAACCCTAGCGCCAACCTGGTCGAGCAGTACTTC.

This clone appeared once. The chain links TRBV5-5 to TRBJ2-7, with 11 bases fitting TRBD2. Germline assignment: CDR1 SGHKS and CDR2 YYEKEE (reference sequence). This CDR3 contains 15 residues. The V gene end was trimmed by 4 bases and the J gene end by 2 bases; junction bases not matched to a gene: 5. The CDR3 spells CASSVGLAVTYEQYF. CDR3 DNA: TGTGCCAGCAGCGTGGGACTAGCGGTTACCTACGAGCAGTACTTC.

This clone came up once. The genes are TRBV2 and TRBJ1-4, with D perhaps matching TRBD1 (5 bases). There are 14 residues in the CDR3. V shed 2 bases and J shed 8 bases, with 12 bases lying between them. The V gene's germline CDR1 is SNHLY and CDR2 FYNNEI. The CDR3 region is CASSEQGVGEKLFF. The CDR3 DNA is TGTGCCAGCAGTGAACAGGGAGTAGGAGAAAAACTGTTTTTT.

This chain connects TRBV7-2 to TRBJ2-1, with D maybe TRBD2 (6 bases). V was trimmed by 6 bases and J by 6 bases, leaving 18 bases between them. In germline, CDR1 is SGHTA, CDR2 FQGNSA. This CDR3 is built from 15 residues. CDR3 in amino acids: CASRFVAGRGNEQFF. The CDR3 nucleotides are TGTGCCAGCAGGTTTGTGGCGGGGCGAGGCAATGAGCAGTTCTTC.

This clone was seen once. The J gene is TRBJ2-3, the V gene TRBV5-4, with D tentatively TRBD2 (5 bases). CDR3 length: 15 residues. Trimming shortened V by 2 bases and J by 0 bases, and 10 bases separated the two germline ends. Germline loops: CDR1 SGHNT, CDR2 YYREEE (reference sequence). CDR3 DNA: TGTGCCAGCAGCTTAAGACGGGAAAGCACAGATACGCAGTATTTT. Translation: CASSLRRESTDTQYF.

The chain recombines TRBV20-1 with TRBJ2-5; TRBD1 matches 8 bases. Germline trimming cut 6 bases from V and 3 bases from J; bases unmatched to any gene: 0. Germline CDR1 reads DFQATT; CDR2 reads SNEGSKA (reference sequence). This CDR3 contains 11 residues. CDR3 DNA sequence: TGCAGTGCGACAGGGGAAGAGACCCAGTACTTC. Translation gives CSATGEETQYF.

This rearrangement joins TRBV9 to TRBJ2-1, with unresolved D. The CDR3 runs 13 residues. Germline assignment: CDR1 SGDLS and CDR2 YYNGEE. V shed 4 bases and J shed 5 bases, with 10 bases lying between them. CDR3 protein: CASSTRPHNEQFF. Here the CDR3 DNA reads TGTGCCAGCAGCACCCGACCCCACAATGAGCAGTTCTTC.

The genes are TRBV28 and TRBJ2-7; TRBD2 matches 11 bases. Trimming took 6 bases from V and 5 from J; bases not matched to a gene: 9. This CDR3 spans 15 amino acids. From germline, CDR1 is MDHEN and CDR2 SYDVKM. CDR3 sequence (DNA): TGTGCCAGCAGGTTAGCGGGGGGGCCAAGAAACGAGCAGTACTTC. Translated, it gives CASRLAGGPRNEQYF.

The J gene is TRBJ1-3, the V gene TRBV5-1; D is unclear. The CDR3 is 14 amino acids. V lost 1 base and J 4 bases, leaving 9 bases between the germline ends. CDR1 is SGHRS, CDR2 YFSETQ, per germline. The CDR3 DNA sequence: TGCGCCAGCAGCTTGTCGGTGACGGGAAACACCATATATTTT. Translated: CASSLSVTGNTIYF.

The V gene is TRBV4-1, the J gene TRBJ2-3; no clear D. Trimming removed 4 bases at V and 2 bases at J, with 16 bases between. CDR3 length equals 16 residues. Germline lookup yields CDR1 MGHRA and CDR2 YSYEKL. Here the CDR3 DNA reads TGCGCCAGCAGCCGCCTTAACCAAGGGAACACAGATACGCAGTATTTT. It is translated as CASSRLNQGNTDTQYF.